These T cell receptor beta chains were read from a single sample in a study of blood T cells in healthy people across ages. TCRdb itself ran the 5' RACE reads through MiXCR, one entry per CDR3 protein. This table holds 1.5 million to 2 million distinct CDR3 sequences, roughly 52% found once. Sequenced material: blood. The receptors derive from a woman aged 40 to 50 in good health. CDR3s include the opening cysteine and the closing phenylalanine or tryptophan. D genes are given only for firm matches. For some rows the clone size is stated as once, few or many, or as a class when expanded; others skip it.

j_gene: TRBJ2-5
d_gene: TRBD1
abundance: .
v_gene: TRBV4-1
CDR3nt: TGCGCCAGCAGCCAAAACCTACAGGGGCCGTTTTACAATGAGCAGTACTTC
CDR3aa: CASSQNLQGPFYNEQYF

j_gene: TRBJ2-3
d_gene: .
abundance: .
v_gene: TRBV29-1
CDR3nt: TGCAGCGACTCACTGACCGAAGGGGATACGCAGTATTTT
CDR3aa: CSDSLTEGDTQYF

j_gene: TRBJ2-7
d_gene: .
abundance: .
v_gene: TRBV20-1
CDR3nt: TGCAGTGCTATGGGCAATGAGCAGTACTTC
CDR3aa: CSAMGNEQYF

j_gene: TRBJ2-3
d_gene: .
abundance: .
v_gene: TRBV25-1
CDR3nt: TGTGCCAGCAGTGGCTACGAGGGGGATACGCAGTATTTT
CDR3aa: CASSGYEGDTQYF

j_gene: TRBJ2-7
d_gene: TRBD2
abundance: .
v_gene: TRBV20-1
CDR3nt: TGCAGTGCTAGAGCTACTAGCGGGGGAGCCCCCTACGAGCAGTACTTC
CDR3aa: CSARATSGGAPYEQYF

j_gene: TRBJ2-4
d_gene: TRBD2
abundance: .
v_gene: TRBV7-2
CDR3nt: TGTGCCAGCAGCTTTCCTAGCGGGGTAGGCAAAAACATTCAGTACTTC
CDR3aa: CASSFPSGVGKNIQYF

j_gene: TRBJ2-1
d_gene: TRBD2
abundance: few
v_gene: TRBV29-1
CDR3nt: TGCAGCGTTGGGGGACTAGCGGGGAGCGGTGAGCAGTTCTTC
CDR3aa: CSVGGLAGSGEQFF

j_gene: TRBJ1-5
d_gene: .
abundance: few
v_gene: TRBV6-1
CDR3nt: TGTGCCAGCAGTGAATTTCAGCACAATCAGCCCCAGCATTTT
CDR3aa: CASSEFQHNQPQHF

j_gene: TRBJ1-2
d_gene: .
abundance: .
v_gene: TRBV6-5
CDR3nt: TGTGCCAGCAGTTACTCGAGGGAATATAACTATGGCTACACCTTC
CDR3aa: CASSYSREYNYGYTF

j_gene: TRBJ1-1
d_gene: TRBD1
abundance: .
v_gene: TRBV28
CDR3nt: TGTGCCAGCAGTTTATTCTCGACAGGGTCTGAAGCTTTCTTT
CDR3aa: CASSLFSTGSEAFF

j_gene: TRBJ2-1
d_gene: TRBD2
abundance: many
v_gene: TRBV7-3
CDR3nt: TGTGCCAGCAGCTTATTACTAGCGGGGGGCGGAGAGCAGTTCTTC
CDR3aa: CASSLLLAGGGEQFF

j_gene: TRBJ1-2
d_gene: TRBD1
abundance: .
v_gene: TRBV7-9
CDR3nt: TGTGCCAGCAGCCACGATGACAGGGGGAGTAACTATGGCTACACCTTC
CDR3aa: CASSHDDRGSNYGYTF

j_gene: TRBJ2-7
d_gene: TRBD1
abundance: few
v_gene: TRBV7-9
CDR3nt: TGTGCCAGCAGCTGGACAGGCTACGGCGAGCAGTACTTC
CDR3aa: CASSWTGYGEQYF

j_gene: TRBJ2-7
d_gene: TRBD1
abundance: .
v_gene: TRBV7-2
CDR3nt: TGTGCCAGCAGCTCACCGTCTCGACAGGGGGTTTATCGAGGATACGAGCAGTACTTC
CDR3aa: CASSSPSRQGVYRGYEQYF

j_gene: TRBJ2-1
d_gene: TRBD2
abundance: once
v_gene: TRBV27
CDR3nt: TGTGCCAGCAGTTTTGGCGGGGGGGCCCCTCCTAATGAGCAGTTCTTC
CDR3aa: CASSFGGGAPPNEQFF

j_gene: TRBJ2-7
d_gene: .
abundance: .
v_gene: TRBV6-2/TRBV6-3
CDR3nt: TGTGCCAGCAGCTACATACTCTACGAGCAGTACTTC
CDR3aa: CASSYILYEQYF

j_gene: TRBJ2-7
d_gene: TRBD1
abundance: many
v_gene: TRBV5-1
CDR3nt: TGCGCCAGCAGCTGGACAGGGGTCGAGCAGTACTTC
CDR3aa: CASSWTGVEQYF

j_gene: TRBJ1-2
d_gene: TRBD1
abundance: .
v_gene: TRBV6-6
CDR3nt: TGTGCCAGCAGATCGGACAGGATAAACTATGGCTACACCTTC
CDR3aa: CASRSDRINYGYTF

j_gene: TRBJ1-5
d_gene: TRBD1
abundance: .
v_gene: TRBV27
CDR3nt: TGTGCCAGCAGTTTCTATTCCGGGACAGGGGCTCAGCCCCAGCATTTT
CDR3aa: CASSFYSGTGAQPQHF

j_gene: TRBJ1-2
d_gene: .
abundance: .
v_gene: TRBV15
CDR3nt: TGTGCCACCAGCAGAGAAGGAGGGTATGGCTACACCTTC
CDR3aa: CATSREGGYGYTF

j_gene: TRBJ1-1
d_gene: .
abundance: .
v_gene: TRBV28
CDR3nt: TGTGCCAGCATCCTGAGGGTGGGCACTGAAGCTTTCTTT
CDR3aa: CASILRVGTEAFF

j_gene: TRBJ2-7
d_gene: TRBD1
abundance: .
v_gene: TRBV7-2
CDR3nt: TGTGCCAGCAGCCAGGACAGGGGCTACAGTGAGCAGTACTTC
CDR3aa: CASSQDRGYSEQYF

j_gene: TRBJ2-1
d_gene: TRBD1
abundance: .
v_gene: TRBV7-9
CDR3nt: TGTGCCTGCAGCCTCCCAGGGGGCTATTACAATGAGCAGTTCTTC
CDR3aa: CACSLPGGYYNEQFF

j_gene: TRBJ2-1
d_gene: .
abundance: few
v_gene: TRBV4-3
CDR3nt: TGCGCCAGCAGCCAAGCCAGGAGTACCTACAATGAGCAGTTCTTC
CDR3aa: CASSQARSTYNEQFF

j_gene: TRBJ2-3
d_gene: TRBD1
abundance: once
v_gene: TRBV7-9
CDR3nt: TGTGCCAGCAGACCTCGACAGGGGCTAACAGATACGCAGTATTTT
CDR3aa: CASRPRQGLTDTQYF

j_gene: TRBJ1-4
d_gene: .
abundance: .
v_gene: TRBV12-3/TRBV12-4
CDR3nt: TGTGCCAGCAGTTTTTCCCCGGAAGAACTGTTTTTT
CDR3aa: CASSFSPEELFF

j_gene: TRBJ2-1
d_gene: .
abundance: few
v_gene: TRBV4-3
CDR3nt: TGCGCCAGCAGCCAAGATGCGAAATCCTTCTACAATGAGCAGTTCTTC
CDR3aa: CASSQDAKSFYNEQFF

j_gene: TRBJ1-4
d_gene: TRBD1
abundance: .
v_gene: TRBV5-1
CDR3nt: TGCGCCAGCAGCTTAACTCCGACAGGGGACCCGAATGAAAAACTGTTTTTT
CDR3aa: CASSLTPTGDPNEKLFF

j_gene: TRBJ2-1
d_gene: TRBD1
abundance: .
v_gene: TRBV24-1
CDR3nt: TGTGCCACCAGTGATTTGGGACAGGGCGACAATGAGCAGTTCTTC
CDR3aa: CATSDLGQGDNEQFF

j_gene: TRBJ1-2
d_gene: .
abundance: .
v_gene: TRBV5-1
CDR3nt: TGCGCCAGCTTCGGGACGGAAGGCTATGGCTACACCTTC
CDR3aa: CASFGTEGYGYTF

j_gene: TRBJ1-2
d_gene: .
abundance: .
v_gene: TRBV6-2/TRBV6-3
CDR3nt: TGTGCCAGCAGTTACTCGCCGGGGTACAACGGCTACACCTTC
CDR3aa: CASSYSPGYNGYTF

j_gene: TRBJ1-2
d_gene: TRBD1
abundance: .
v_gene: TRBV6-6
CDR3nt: TGTGCCAGCAGTGCGCACCGGGACAGGGGTGGAGGCTACACCTTC
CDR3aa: CASSAHRDRGGGYTF

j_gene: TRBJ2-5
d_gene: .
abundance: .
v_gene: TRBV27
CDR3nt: TGTGCCAGCGGGTACAGGGGGGGACAAGAGACCCAGTACTTC
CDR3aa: CASGYRGGQETQYF

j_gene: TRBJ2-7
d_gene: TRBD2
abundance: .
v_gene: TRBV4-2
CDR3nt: TGTGCCAGCAGCCAAGATAGCGGGGGGGTTTACAATGAGCAGTACTTC
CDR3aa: CASSQDSGGVYNEQYF

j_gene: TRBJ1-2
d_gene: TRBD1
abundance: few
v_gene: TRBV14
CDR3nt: TGTGCCAGCAGCACCCAATCGACAGGGGGCTATGGCTACACCTTC
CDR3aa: CASSTQSTGGYGYTF

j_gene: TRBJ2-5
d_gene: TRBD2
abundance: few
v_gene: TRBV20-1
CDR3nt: TGCAGTGCTAGAATTCTAGCGGGGGGCGTCCGGTGGGAGCAGTACTTC
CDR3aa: CSARILAGGVRWEQYF

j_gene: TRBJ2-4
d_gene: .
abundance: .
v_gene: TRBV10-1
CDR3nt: TGCGCCAGCAGTGAGACCTTAGCCAAAAACATTCAGTACTTC
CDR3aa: CASSETLAKNIQYF

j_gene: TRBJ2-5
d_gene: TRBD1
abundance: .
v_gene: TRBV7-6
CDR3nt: TGTGCCAGCAGCGAAACAAGGACAGGGGAACAAGAGACCCAGTACTTC
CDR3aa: CASSETRTGEQETQYF

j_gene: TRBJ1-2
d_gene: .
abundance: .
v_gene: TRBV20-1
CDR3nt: TGCAGTGCTAGAGAGGCCAGGGATTATGGCTACACCTTC
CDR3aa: CSAREARDYGYTF

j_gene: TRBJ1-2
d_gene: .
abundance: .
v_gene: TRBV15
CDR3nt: TGTGCCACCAGCAGAGGTAGCACCCCAGCCTATGGCTACACCTTC
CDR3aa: CATSRGSTPAYGYTF

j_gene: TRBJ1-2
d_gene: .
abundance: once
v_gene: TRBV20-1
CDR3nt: TGCAGTGCTAGAGATCTCCTTTTCAGCGATGGCTACACCTTC
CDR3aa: CSARDLLFSDGYTF

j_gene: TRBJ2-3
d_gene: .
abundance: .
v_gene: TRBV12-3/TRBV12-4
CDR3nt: TGTGCCAGCAGTTTAGCGAGGTCATTGAAGCCAGATACGCAGTATTTT
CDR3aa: CASSLARSLKPDTQYF

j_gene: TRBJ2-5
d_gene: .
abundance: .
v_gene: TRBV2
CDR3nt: TGTGCCAGCAGTGAGCCCGCTTTGGGGGAGACCCAGTACTTC
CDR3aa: CASSEPALGETQYF

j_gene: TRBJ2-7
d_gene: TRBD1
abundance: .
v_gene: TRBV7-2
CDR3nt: TGTGCCAGCAGCTTAGAGACAGGGGTTAGCTCCTACGAGCAGTACTTC
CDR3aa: CASSLETGVSSYEQYF

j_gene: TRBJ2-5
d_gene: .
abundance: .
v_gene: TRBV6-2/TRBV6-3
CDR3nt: TGTGCCAGCAGTTACGATTCGGCTAGCCACCAAGAGACCCAGTACTTC
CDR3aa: CASSYDSASHQETQYF